The 10 T cell receptor beta chains listed next were all sequenced from one sample in a study of blood T cell repertoires in COVID-19. The protocol was immunoSEQ multiplex PCR, while the TCRdb copy is restricted to in-frame clones and leaves out a portion. Of 65,000 to 80,000 clones listed, more than 75% were seen once; the top ten hold roughly 10%. The source material was peripheral blood. Receptor source: a human donor in a cohort sampled during active COVID-19.

The chain combines TRBV6-5 with TRBJ1-5; D unclear. The length of the CDR3 is 15 residues. The germline CDR1 and CDR2 sequences are MNHEY and SVGAGI. The V end was cut by 5 bases, the J end by 6 bases, with 17 bases between. This CDR3 reads CASSLSRVGGQPQHF. In DNA form, the CDR3 reads TGTGCCAGCAGTCTGTCACGGGTAGGTGGTCAGCCCCAGCATTTT.

This clone was counted once. The J gene is TRBJ1-1, the V gene TRBV27; the D is unclear. The V end lost 3 bases, the J end lost 2 bases, and 7 bases lay between the germline ends. The CDR3 covers 13 residues. CDR1 and CDR2 from the germline V gene are MNHEY and SMNVEV (reference sequence). The CDR3 DNA reads TGTGCCAGCAGTTTCAGACATAACACTGAAGCTTTCTTT. Amino acid sequence: CASSFRHNTEAFF.

CDR3 loop: CASSLESYNSPLHF. In DNA, the CDR3 is TGTGCCAGCAGCTTAGAGAGTTATAATTCACCCCTCCACTTT. The chain couples TRBV11-2 to TRBJ1-6; D gene unclear. The length of the CDR3 is 14 residues. The V end was cut by 0 bases, the J end by 4 bases, with 4 bases between. Germline V gene lookup returns CDR1 SGHAT and CDR2 FQNNGV.

The chain links TRBV6-2 or TRBV6-3 to TRBJ1-2, with 8 bases aligning to TRBD1. Germline lookup yields CDR1 MNHEY and CDR2 SVGEGT. The CDR3 has 14 residues. Unmatched junction bases numbered 5, after V lost 2 bases and J lost 6 bases. This chain's CDR3 is CASSYRTGRHGYTF. In nucleotides, the CDR3 is TGTGCCAGCAGTTACCGGACAGGGAGACATGGCTACACCTTC.

The V call is TRBV6-5, the J call TRBJ1-4, with 7 bases aligning to TRBD1. The CDR3 loop spans 15 amino acids. The germline gives CDR1 MNHEY, CDR2 SVGAGI. Trimming at V came to 7 bases and at J to 3 bases, leaving 8 bases not matched to a gene. CDR3 nucleotide sequence: TGTGCCAGCAAGAATTTGGGGACAGCTAATGAAAAACTGTTTTTT. This codes for CASKNLGTANEKLFF.

The rearrangement uses TRBV27 and TRBJ2-2; a possible D gene is TRBD1 (6 bases). The CDR3 runs 16 residues. V dropped 5 bases and J dropped 6 bases, with 19 bases sitting between them. Germline CDR1 and CDR2: MNHEY and SMNVEV (reference sequence). The CDR3 here is CASSPPGHLRAGELFF. The CDR3 DNA reads as TGTGCCAGCAGTCCCCCGGGACACTTACGGGCCGGGGAGCTGTTTTTT.

The chain recombines TRBV5-6 with TRBJ2-1; 9 positions match TRBD2. V shed 4 bases, J shed 10 bases, and the junction held 15 bases outside the gene matches. Germline V gene sequence: CDR1 SGHDT, CDR2 YYEEEE. CDR3 length equals 16 residues. The CDR3 sequence: CASSPLRAVAGEEQFF. The CDR3 region has the DNA TGTGCCAGCAGCCCGCTTCGAGCGGTAGCGGGAGAGGAGCAGTTCTTC.

V gene TRBV5-1 combines with J gene TRBJ2-1, with 10 bases identical to TRBD2. The CDR3 spans 16 residues. Germline assignment: CDR1 SGHRS and CDR2 YFSETQ. Trimming removed 1 base from V and 2 bases from J; junction bases left unmatched: 3. The CDR3 loop reads CASSLTSGAAYNEQFF. CDR3 in DNA: TGCGCCAGCAGCTTGACTAGCGGGGCGGCCTACAATGAGCAGTTCTTC. Drawing the rest from reference TRBV5-1 and TRBJ2-1, the complete variable domain is KAGVTQTPRYLIKTRGQQVTLSCSPISGHRSVSWYQQTPGQGLQFLFEYFSETQRNKGNFPGRFSGRQFSNSRSEMNVSTLELGDSALYLCASSLTSGAAYNEQFFGPGTRLTVL.

The count of this clone is one. The rearrangement uses TRBV28 and TRBJ2-3, with 7 bases aligning to TRBD2. This CDR3 contains 16 residues. The V and J ends lost 3 bases and 1 base, in that order; junction bases with no gene match: 7. Germline CDR1 MDHEN, CDR2 SYDVKM. The CDR3 is CASSFSSSGRTDTQYF. The CDR3 DNA reads TGTGCCAGCAGTTTCTCTTCTAGCGGTCGCACAGATACGCAGTATTTT. Filled out from reference TRBV28 and TRBJ2-3, the complete variable domain reads DVKVTQSSRYLVKRTGEKVFLECVQDMDHENMFWYRQDPGLGLRLIYFSYDVKMKEKGDIPEGYSVSREKKERFSLILESASTNQTSMYLCASSFSSSGRTDTQYFGPGTRLTVL.

The chain recombines TRBV5-1 with TRBJ2-1, with 7 bases that match TRBD2. Trimming at V came to 3 bases and at J to 4 bases, leaving 4 bases not matched to a gene. The CDR3 length is 14 residues. The V gene's germline CDR1 is SGHRS and CDR2 YFSETQ. CDR3 sequence: CASSWEGSYNEQFF. The CDR3 DNA is TGCGCCAGCAGCTGGGAGGGTTCGTACAATGAGCAGTTCTTC. Full variable domain (missing parts from reference TRBV5-1 and TRBJ2-1): KAGVTQTPRYLIKTRGQQVTLSCSPISGHRSVSWYQQTPGQGLQFLFEYFSETQRNKGNFPGRFSGRQFSNSRSEMNVSTLELGDSALYLCASSWEGSYNEQFFGPGTRLTVL.